The T cell receptor (beta chain) described here comes from a study of OX40 agonist ivuxolimab in advanced cancers. Overall study: From roughly 20 to 85 years was the age range, with a mean of about 54 years, and 65% to 90% were male. Study results and limitations: Low normalized clonal expansion also occurred in some nonresponding patients. Antigen targets of the expanded peripheral T cells went undetermined.

As regards this clone: Its antigen is as yet unknown.

The repertoire was sequenced with immunoSEQ multiplex PCR; TCRdb's copy has only in-frame clones and lacks some. The profile shows 35,000 to 45,000 clones, 86% of them singletons. Germline-derived CDR1 and CDR2 are SGHRS and YFSETQ. The trim removed 4 bases at V and 5 bases at J, leaving 17 bases unmatched. The length of the CDR3 is 17 residues. Sequencing was performed on CD4+ or CD8+ T cells sorted from blood, taken in a trial of the OX40 agonist ivuxolimab. This receptor was identified in an adult with an advanced solid tumor such as melanoma, head and neck, liver or kidney cancer. The chain couples TRBV5-1 to TRBJ2-7; 8 bases are shared with TRBD1. CDR3 in amino acids: CASSPTPWDRLRDEQYF. The CDR3 nucleotides read TGCGCCAGCAGCCCGACCCCTTGGGACAGGTTGAGGGACGAGCAGTACTTC.